This is a list of T cell receptor beta chains from one sample in a study of cytomegalovirus exposure and HLA in healthy donors. Measured with immunoSEQ multiplex PCR; TCRdb has only the in-frame clones, and not every one. The listing records about 52,000 clones. The specimen sequenced was PBMCs. These receptors were obtained from a woman in her fifties or sixties in good health and CMV-seropositive. CDR3s include the opening cysteine and the closing phenylalanine or tryptophan. Fields, in order: D gene, J gene, V gene, CDR3 protein, CDR3 DNA. The D gene is left open where the match is weak.

d_call: TRBD2; j_call: TRBJ2-1; v_call: TRBV5-1; cdr3_aa: CASSPGGASYEQFF; cdr3_nt: TGCGCCAGCAGTCCGGGGGGGGCCTCGTATGAGCAGTTCTTC
d_call: TRBD1; j_call: TRBJ2-5; v_call: TRBV19; cdr3_aa: CASLGQAVETQYF; cdr3_nt: TGTGCCAGCCTTGGACAGGCCGTGGAGACCCAGTACTTC
d_call: -; j_call: TRBJ2-7; v_call: TRBV6-1; cdr3_aa: CASSEAAQAAYEQYF; cdr3_nt: TGTGCCAGCAGTGAAGCGGCACAGGCCGCCTACGAGCAGTACTTC
d_call: -; j_call: TRBJ1-2; v_call: TRBV6-1; cdr3_aa: CASSVEEGRYGYTF; cdr3_nt: TGTGCCAGCAGTGTGGAGGAGGGGCGGTATGGCTACACCTTC
d_call: -; j_call: TRBJ2-6; v_call: TRBV7-9; cdr3_aa: CASSPIRFSGANVLTF; cdr3_nt: TGTGCCAGCAGCCCAATACGGTTCTCTGGGGCCAACGTCCTGACTTTC
d_call: -; j_call: TRBJ2-7; v_call: TRBV27; cdr3_aa: CASSLSSNPGTRSYEQYF; cdr3_nt: TGTGCCAGCAGTTTATCCAGCAACCCCGGGACACGCTCCTACGAGCAGTACTTC
d_call: -; j_call: TRBJ1-4; v_call: TRBV28; cdr3_aa: CASIVGGSNNEKLFF; cdr3_nt: TGTGCCAGCATAGTGGGGGGAAGTAACAATGAAAAACTGTTTTTT
d_call: -; j_call: TRBJ1-2; v_call: TRBV5-8; cdr3_aa: CASSFEIGGYGYTF; cdr3_nt: TGTGCCAGCAGCTTTGAGATAGGGGGCTATGGCTACACCTTC
d_call: -; j_call: TRBJ2-2; v_call: TRBV9; cdr3_aa: CASSVGSHNTGELFF; cdr3_nt: TGTGCCAGCAGCGTAGGGAGTCACAACACCGGGGAGCTGTTTTTT
d_call: -; j_call: TRBJ2-3; v_call: TRBV5-1; cdr3_aa: CASSLLGGNTDTQYF; cdr3_nt: TGCGCCAGCAGCTTGCTTGGCGGGAACACAGATACGCAGTATTTT
d_call: TRBD1; j_call: TRBJ2-7; v_call: TRBV6-1; cdr3_aa: CASSVFGQASSYEQYF; cdr3_nt: TGTGCCAGCAGTGTGTTCGGACAGGCAAGCTCCTACGAGCAGTACTTC
d_call: -; j_call: TRBJ2-2; v_call: TRBV11-3; cdr3_aa: CASSFSGKGELFF; cdr3_nt: TGTGCCAGCAGCTTTTCAGGCAAAGGGGAGCTGTTTTTT
d_call: -; j_call: TRBJ1-2; v_call: TRBV6-5; cdr3_aa: CASSFTGPYGYTF; cdr3_nt: TGTGCCAGCAGTTTCACAGGGCCCTATGGCTACACCTTC
d_call: -; j_call: TRBJ1-1; v_call: TRBV6-1; cdr3_aa: CASSGGQGVNTEAFF; cdr3_nt: TGTGCCAGCAGTGGGGGTCAGGGTGTGAACACTGAAGCTTTCTTT
d_call: TRBD2; j_call: TRBJ2-5; v_call: TRBV5-1; cdr3_aa: CASSLNGGASGLETQYF; cdr3_nt: TGCGCCAGCAGCTTGAACGGGGGGGCCTCGGGGCTGGAGACCCAGTACTTC
d_call: TRBD2; j_call: TRBJ2-5; v_call: TRBV5-4; cdr3_aa: CASSPTSGGARETQYF; cdr3_nt: TGTGCCAGCAGCCCTACTAGCGGGGGGGCCCGGGAGACCCAGTACTTC
d_call: -; j_call: TRBJ1-1; v_call: TRBV4-3; cdr3_aa: CASSQGFMNTEAFF; cdr3_nt: TGCGCCAGCAGCCAAGGTTTCATGAACACTGAAGCTTTCTTT
d_call: -; j_call: TRBJ1-1; v_call: TRBV19; cdr3_aa: CASSRGWEANTEAFF; cdr3_nt: TGTGCCAGTAGTAGAGGGTGGGAGGCGAACACTGAAGCTTTCTTT
d_call: -; j_call: TRBJ2-3; v_call: TRBV4-1; cdr3_aa: CASSQERADTQYF; cdr3_nt: TGCGCCAGCAGCCAAGAGAGGGCCGATACGCAGTATTTT
d_call: -; j_call: TRBJ1-1; v_call: TRBV29-1; cdr3_aa: CSAQLNTEAFF; cdr3_nt: TGCAGCGCTCAACTAAACACTGAAGCTTTCTTT
d_call: TRBD1; j_call: TRBJ1-1; v_call: TRBV11-2; cdr3_aa: CASRSIRGQQTEAFF; cdr3_nt: TGTGCCAGCAGGTCAATCAGGGGGCAACAGACTGAAGCTTTCTTT
d_call: -; j_call: TRBJ2-7; v_call: TRBV5-1; cdr3_aa: CASSPTGGGTSYEQYF; cdr3_nt: TGCGCCAGCAGCCCCACGGGAGGGGGCACCTCCTACGAGCAGTACTTC
d_call: TRBD1; j_call: TRBJ1-1; v_call: TRBV25-1; cdr3_aa: CATRDRSGAFF; cdr3_nt: TGTGCCACTAGGGACAGGTCGGGAGCTTTCTTT
d_call: TRBD1; j_call: TRBJ2-2; v_call: TRBV7-9; cdr3_aa: CASSRGQVPGELFF; cdr3_nt: TGTGCCAGCAGCCGGGGACAGGTCCCCGGGGAGCTGTTTTTT
d_call: TRBD1; j_call: TRBJ1-1; v_call: TRBV6-6; cdr3_aa: CASRPGQGVLEAFF; cdr3_nt: TGTGCCAGCAGGCCGGGACAGGGGGTTCTAGAAGCTTTCTTT
d_call: TRBD2; j_call: TRBJ2-7; v_call: TRBV29-1; cdr3_aa: CSAASGGLPYEQYF; cdr3_nt: TGCAGCGCTGCTAGCGGGGGACTCCCCTACGAGCAGTACTTC
d_call: -; j_call: TRBJ1-2; v_call: TRBV6-1; cdr3_aa: CASTPDWDYGYTF; cdr3_nt: TGTGCCAGCACCCCTGACTGGGACTATGGCTACACCTTC
d_call: TRBD1; j_call: TRBJ2-7; v_call: TRBV19; cdr3_aa: CASSLGGTGAAYEQYF; cdr3_nt: TGTGCCAGTAGTCTCGGTGGGACAGGGGCGGCCTACGAGCAGTACTTC